This TCR beta chain was sequenced for a study of STAT5B mutations in CD4+ large granular lymphocyte leukemia. Study-wide results and limits: About 25% of private leukemic clonotypes occurred rarely in other patients' non-leukemic repertoires. CD4-sorted patient repertoires seemed more clonal than healthy CD4+ repertoires. Data were not HLA-matched across samples.

Here immunoSEQ multiplex PCR was the method, and the copy in TCRdb shows in-frame clones only, minus some. This table holds about 34,000 clones, roughly 82% found once. CDR3 length: 14 amino acids. CDR1 MNHEY and CDR2 SVGAGI come from the germline V gene. The V gene end was trimmed by 6 bases and the J gene end by 7 bases; junction bases not matched to a gene: 8. Comment on this clone: Its antigen is as yet unknown.

The chain is built from TRBV6-5 and TRBJ1-4; 7 positions agree with TRBD1. This TCR came from a human donor in good health. The sample taken for sequencing was CD4+ T cells from blood buffy coats. The CDR3 reads CASRPTGRSEKLFF. CDR3 DNA sequence: TGTGCCAGCAGACCGACAGGGAGGAGTGAAAAACTGTTTTTT.